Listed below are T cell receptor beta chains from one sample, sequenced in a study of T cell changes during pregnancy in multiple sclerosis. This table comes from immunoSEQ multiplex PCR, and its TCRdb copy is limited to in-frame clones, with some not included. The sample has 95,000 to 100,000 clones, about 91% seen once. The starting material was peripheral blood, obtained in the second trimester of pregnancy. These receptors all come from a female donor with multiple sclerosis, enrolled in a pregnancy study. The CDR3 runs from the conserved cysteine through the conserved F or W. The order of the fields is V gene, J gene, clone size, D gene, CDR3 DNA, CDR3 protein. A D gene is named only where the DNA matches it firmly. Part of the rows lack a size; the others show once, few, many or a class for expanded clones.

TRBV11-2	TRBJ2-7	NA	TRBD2	TGTGCCAGCAGCTTCCGGACTAGCGCTGAGTACTTC	CASSFRTSAEYF
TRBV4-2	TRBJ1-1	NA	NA	TGTGCCAGCAGCCAAGACAGGGGAAACACTGAAGCTTTCTTT	CASSQDRGNTEAFF
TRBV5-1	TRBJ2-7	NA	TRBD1	TGCGCCAGCAGCGCGGGGACAGGGGGAGCCTACGAGCAGTACTTC	CASSAGTGGAYEQYF
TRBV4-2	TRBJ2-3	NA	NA	TGTGCCAGCAGCCAAGTAACAGGGACAACAGATACGCAGTATTTT	CASSQVTGTTDTQYF
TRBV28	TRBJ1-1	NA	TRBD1	TGTGCCAGCAGTGTCGGACAGGGCGAAGCTTTCTTT	CASSVGQGEAFF
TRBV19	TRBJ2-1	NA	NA	TGTGCCAGTAGCCTAGGGAGCCTTCCTTACAATGAGCAGTTCTTC	CASSLGSLPYNEQFF
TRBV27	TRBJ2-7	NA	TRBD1	TGTGCCAGCAGTTTATCACAGGGGGCCTACGAGCAGTACTTC	CASSLSQGAYEQYF
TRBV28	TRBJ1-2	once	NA	TGTGCCAGCAGTCAGGGAATTCTCTATGGCTACACCTTC	CASSQGILYGYTF
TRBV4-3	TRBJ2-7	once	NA	TGCGCCAGCAGCCAAGATTGGGGGCAAGCCTACGAGCAGTACTTC	CASSQDWGQAYEQYF
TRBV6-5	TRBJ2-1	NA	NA	TGTGCCAGCAGTTACTCGGCTGTTAATGAGCAGTTCTTC	CASSYSAVNEQFF
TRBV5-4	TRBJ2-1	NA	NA	TGTGCCAGCAGCTTAGACCTTAGCGGAAGGTCACGTCAGTTCTTC	CASSLDLSGRSRQFF
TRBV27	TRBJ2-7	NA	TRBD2	TGTGCCAGCACCCGGTGGAGCGGGAGCGGGGTGCCCCAGTACTTC	CASTRWSGSGVPQYF
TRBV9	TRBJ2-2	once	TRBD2	TGTGCCAGCACCGTAGGGACTAGCGGGAAAAGGGCCGGGGAGCTGTTTTTT	CASTVGTSGKRAGELFF
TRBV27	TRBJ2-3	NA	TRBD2	TGTGCCAGCAGTTCCATCGGTGCGGGAGGTCGAGATACGCAGTATTTT	CASSSIGAGGRDTQYF
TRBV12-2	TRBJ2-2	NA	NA	TGTGCAAGTCGCCCCACGACAGGGAGAGCGGGAGTGAGTACCGGGGAGCTGTTTTTT	CASRPTTGRAGVSTGELFF
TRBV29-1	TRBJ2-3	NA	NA	TGCAGCGTTCAGGTGGATACGCAGTATTTT	CSVQVDTQYF
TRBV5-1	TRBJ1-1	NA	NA	TGCGCCAGCAGCTTGGACAGCGGCCGGAACACTGAAGCTTTCTTT	CASSLDSGRNTEAFF
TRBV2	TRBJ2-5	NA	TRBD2	TGTGCCAGCAGTGCCTCCGGGGGTAGCGGGGTGGCCCAGTACTTC	CASSASGGSGVAQYF
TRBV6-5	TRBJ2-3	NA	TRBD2	TGTGCCAGCAGTGGAACGCGGGAGCCAGATACGCAGTATTTT	CASSGTREPDTQYF
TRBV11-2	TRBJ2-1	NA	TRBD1	TGTGCCAGCAGCTTACAGGACAGGTCGGGGATCAATGAGCAGTTCTTC	CASSLQDRSGINEQFF
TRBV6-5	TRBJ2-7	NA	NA	TGTGCCAGCAGTTGGGGGGACAGCGAGCAGTACTTC	CASSWGDSEQYF
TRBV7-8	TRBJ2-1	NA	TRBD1	TGTGCCAGCAGCCACCGGGACAGGGGGACCAGTGAGCAGTTCTTC	CASSHRDRGTSEQFF
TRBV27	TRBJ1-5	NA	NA	TGTGCCAGCAGTTTAGCGGGGGGGCATCAGCCCCAGCATTTT	CASSLAGGHQPQHF
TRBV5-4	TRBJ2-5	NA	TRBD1	TGTGCCAGCAGCCAGACCGCGGGACAGGGGAGCCAAGAGACCCAGTACTTC	CASSQTAGQGSQETQYF
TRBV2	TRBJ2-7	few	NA	TGTGCCAGCAGTACAGCAGGGATCTACGAGCAGTACTTC	CASSTAGIYEQYF
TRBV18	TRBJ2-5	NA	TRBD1	TGTGCCAGCTCACCTTCCGGGACAGCACCTATAGTGAACTTC	CASSPSGTAPIVNF
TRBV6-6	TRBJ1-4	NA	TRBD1	TGTGCCAGCAGTTACGGACAGGGAATTAATGAAAAACTGTTTTTT	CASSYGQGINEKLFF